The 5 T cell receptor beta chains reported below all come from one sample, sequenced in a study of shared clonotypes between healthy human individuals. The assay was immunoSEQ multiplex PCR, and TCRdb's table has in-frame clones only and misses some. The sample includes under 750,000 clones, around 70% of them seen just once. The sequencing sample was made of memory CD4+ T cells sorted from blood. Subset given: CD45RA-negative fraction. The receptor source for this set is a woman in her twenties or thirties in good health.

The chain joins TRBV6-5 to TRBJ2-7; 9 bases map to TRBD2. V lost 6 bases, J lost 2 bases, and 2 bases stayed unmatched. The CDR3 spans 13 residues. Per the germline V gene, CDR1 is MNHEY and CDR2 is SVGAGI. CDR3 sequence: CASRAGGPYEQYF. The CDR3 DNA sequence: TGTGCCAGCAGGGCGGGAGGGCCCTACGAGCAGTACTTC.

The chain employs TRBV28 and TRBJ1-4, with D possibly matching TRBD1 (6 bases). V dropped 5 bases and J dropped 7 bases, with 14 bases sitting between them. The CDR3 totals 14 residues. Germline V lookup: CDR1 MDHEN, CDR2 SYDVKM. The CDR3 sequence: CASSPSGAGEKLFF. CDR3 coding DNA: TGTGCCAGCAGTCCATCGGGGGCAGGTGAAAAACTGTTTTTT.

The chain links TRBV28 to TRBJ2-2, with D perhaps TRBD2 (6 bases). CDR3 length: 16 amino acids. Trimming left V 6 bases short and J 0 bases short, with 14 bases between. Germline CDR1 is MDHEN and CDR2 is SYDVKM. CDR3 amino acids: CASRVGGITNTGELFF. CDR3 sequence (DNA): TGTGCCAGCAGGGTTGGGGGGATTACGAACACCGGGGAGCTGTTTTTT. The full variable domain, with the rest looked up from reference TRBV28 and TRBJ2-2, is DVKVTQSSRYLVKRTGEKVFLECVQDMDHENMFWYRQDPGLGLRLIYFSYDVKMKEKGDIPEGYSVSREKKERFSLILESASTNQTSMYLCASRVGGITNTGELFFGEGSRLTVL.

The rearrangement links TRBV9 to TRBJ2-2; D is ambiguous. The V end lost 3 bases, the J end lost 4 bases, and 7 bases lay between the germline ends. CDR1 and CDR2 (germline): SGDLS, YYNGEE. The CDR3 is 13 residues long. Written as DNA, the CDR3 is TGTGCCAGCAGCGGAGGACCCACCGGGGAGCTGTTTTTT. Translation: CASSGGPTGELFF. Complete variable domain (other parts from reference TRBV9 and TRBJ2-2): DSGVTQTPKHLITATGQRVTLRCSPRSGDLSVYWYQQSLDQGLQFLIQYYNGEERAKGNILERFSAQQFPDLHSELNLSSLELGDSALYFCASSGGPTGELFFGEGSRLTVL.

CDR3 nucleotide sequence: TGTGCCAGCAGGGCGATCAGGAACACTGAAGCTTTCTTT. The encoded protein is CASRAIRNTEAFF. J is TRBJ1-1 and V is TRBV6-5, with unresolved D. Germline V gene data show CDR1 as MNHEY and CDR2 as SVGAGI. This CDR3 is 13 amino acids long. Deletions cut 6 bases from V and 1 base from J, with 9 bases between.